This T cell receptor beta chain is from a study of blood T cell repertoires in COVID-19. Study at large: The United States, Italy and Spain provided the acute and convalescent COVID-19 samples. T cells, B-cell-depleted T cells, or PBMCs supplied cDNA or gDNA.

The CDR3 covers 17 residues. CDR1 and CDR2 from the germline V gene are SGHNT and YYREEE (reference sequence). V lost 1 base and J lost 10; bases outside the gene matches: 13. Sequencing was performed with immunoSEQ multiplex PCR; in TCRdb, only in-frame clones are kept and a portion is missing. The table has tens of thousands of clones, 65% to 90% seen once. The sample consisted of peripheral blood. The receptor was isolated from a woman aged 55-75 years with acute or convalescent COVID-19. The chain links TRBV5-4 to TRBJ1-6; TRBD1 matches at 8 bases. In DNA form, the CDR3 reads TGTGCCAGCAGCTTGTGGGGCTCCGGGACAGGAGGATCACCCCTCCACTTT. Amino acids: CASSLWGSGTGGSPLHF.